A single sample is the source of the 12 T cell receptor beta chains below, sequenced in a study of shared clonotypes between healthy human individuals. Data came from immunoSEQ multiplex PCR; TCRdb stores just in-frame clones and leaves some out. The repertoire holds over 850,000 clones, with 78% as singletons. Sequenced input: memory CD4+ T cells from PBMCs. Noted subset: CD45RA-negative fraction. The receptors were gathered from a man younger than 35 in good health. Some clones in this sample may be carry-over from other donors' samples.

The chain uses TRBV15 and TRBJ1-2; D remains unclear. This CDR3 is built from 14 residues. Germline V CDR1 and CDR2: LNHNV, YYDKDF (reference sequence). V shed 5 bases and J shed 8 bases, with 18 bases lying between them. CDR3 in amino acids: CATSPAPSGVGYTF. The CDR3 nucleotides read TGTGCCACCAGCCCCGCTCCCTCCGGCGTCGGCTACACCTTC.

This clone was found a few times. The V call is TRBV14, the J call TRBJ2-1; 7 nucleotides line up with TRBD2. The CDR3 runs to 15 residues. V lost 4 bases and J lost 3; bases outside the gene matches: 6. Per the germline V gene, CDR1 is SGHDN and CDR2 is FVKESK. The CDR3 sequence is CASSPRWGGYNEQFF. The CDR3 DNA reads TGTGCCAGCAGCCCGAGGTGGGGGGGCTACAATGAGCAGTTCTTC.

CDR3 in DNA: TGTGCCAGCTCAGAGGGGACTAGTCGGAACGAGCAGTACTTC. This encodes CASSEGTSRNEQYF. The V gene is TRBV2, the J gene TRBJ2-7, with 8 bases fitting TRBD2. V lost 8 bases to trimming and J lost 5 bases; unmatched junction nucleotides: 11. Per germline, CDR1 SNHLY and CDR2 FYNNEI. The CDR3 runs to 14 residues.

The V and J genes are TRBV5-1 and TRBJ2-1; D unresolved. Germline assignment: CDR1 SGHRS and CDR2 YFSETQ. V lost 5 bases, J lost 5 bases, and 11 bases lay in between. CDR3 size: 13 residues. CDR3 in DNA: TGCGCCAGCAGAATGGGCACCAACAATGAGCAGTTCTTC. Amino acid sequence: CASRMGTNNEQFF.

The gene calls are TRBV5-4 and TRBJ1-4, with 11 nucleotides matching TRBD1. Germline V gene sequence: CDR1 SGHNT, CDR2 YYREEE (reference sequence). The CDR3 has 15 amino acids. J gave up 8 bases and V 4 bases, and 7 bases lay outside the gene matches. CDR3 sequence (DNA): TGTGCCAGCAGCCCAGGACAGGGGGCCCGGGAAAAACTGTTTTTT. Translating it yields CASSPGQGAREKLFF.

The chain employs TRBV2 and TRBJ1-3; D not certain. This CDR3 comprises 14 residues. Trimming left V 2 bases short and J 4 bases short, with 9 bases between. The V gene's germline CDR1 is SNHLY and CDR2 FYNNEI. CDR3 sequence (DNA): TGTGCCAGCAGTGAACCAGACCGGGGAAACACCATATATTTT. This sequence encodes CASSEPDRGNTIYF.

This chain uses TRBV2 with TRBJ2-5, with D perhaps matching TRBD2 (5 bases). The CDR3 covers 14 residues. Looked up from germline, CDR1 is SNHLY and CDR2 is FYNNEI. V was cut by 3 bases and J by 7 bases, with 15 bases left in between. The CDR3, as DNA: TGTGCCAGCAGTGACGAGGGCCCATTGGGGACCCAGTACTTC. Protein: CASSDEGPLGTQYF.

V is TRBV27 and J is TRBJ2-3, with TRBD1 identical over 9 bases. The CDR3 sequence is 18 residues long. After removal of 7 bases from V and 0 bases from J, the junction contained 14 bases not matched to a gene. Per germline, CDR1 MNHEY and CDR2 SMNVEV (reference sequence). The CDR3 protein is CASTIWTGVRSSTDTQYF. In nucleotides, the CDR3 is TGTGCCAGCACCATATGGACAGGGGTTAGGTCTAGCACAGATACGCAGTATTTT.

V gene TRBV11-2 combines with J gene TRBJ2-2, with no clear D. CDR3 length equals 16 residues. The germline gives CDR1 SGHAT, CDR2 FQNNGV. V lost 6 bases and J 4 bases, leaving 18 bases between the germline ends. Here the CDR3 DNA reads TGTGCCAGCAGACCCCCAAACTCCGGCGGCACCGGGGAGCTGTTTTTT. Translation gives CASRPPNSGGTGELFF.

A remark on this clone: A much larger clone differs from this one at a single base, so this may be a read error. The sample has other DNA sequences that encode this CDR3 too. The V and J genes are TRBV25-1 and TRBJ2-3, with D unclear. V was trimmed by 4 bases and J by 3 bases, leaving 2 bases between them. The CDR3 is 11 amino acids. Germline CDR1 MGHDK, CDR2 SYGVNS. CDR3: CASSVTDTQYF. CDR3 DNA sequence: TGTGCCAGCAGTGTAACAGATACGCAGTATTTT.

This clone was counted ten times or more. The identical CDR3 is also encoded by other nucleotide sequences in the sample. V gene TRBV7-2 combines with J gene TRBJ2-5; D remains unclear. Trimming pared 2 bases from V and 5 bases from J, leaving 9 bases between. Looked up from germline, CDR1 is SGHTA and CDR2 is FQGNSA. The CDR3 sequence is 13 residues long. CDR3 loop: CASSLSLGETQYF. Written as DNA, the CDR3 is TGTGCCAGCAGCTTAAGTCTAGGGGAGACCCAGTACTTC.

This chain joins TRBV5-1 and TRBJ1-4, with 9 bases fitting TRBD1. The germline V gene encodes CDR1 SGHRS and CDR2 YFSETQ. With V trimmed by 4 bases and J by 7 bases, 8 bases remained unmatched. CDR3 size: 15 residues. The CDR3 reads CASSTLTGGGEKLFF. DNA for the CDR3: TGCGCCAGCAGCACCCTGACAGGGGGTGGTGAAAAACTGTTTTTT. Using reference TRBV5-1 and TRBJ1-4 for the parts outside the CDR3, the full variable domain is KAGVTQTPRYLIKTRGQQVTLSCSPISGHRSVSWYQQTPGQGLQFLFEYFSETQRNKGNFPGRFSGRQFSNSRSEMNVSTLELGDSALYLCASSTLTGGGEKLFFGSGTQLSVL.